This TCR beta chain stems from a study of early T cells in non-severe SARS-CoV-2 infection. This clonotype was observed a handful of times. This CDR3 region has 17 residues. The ends lost 5 bases at V and 2 bases at J; junction bases unmatched: 5. The germline V gene encodes CDR1 KGHSH and CDR2 LQKENI. TCRdb called the 5' RACE reads again in MiXCR, with one record for every CDR3 protein. The sample carries about 85,000 distinct CDR3 sequences, 14% recorded once. Sample: whole blood. This receptor was taken from an adult who was a healthcare worker with PCR-confirmed SARS-CoV-2 infection or an uninfected control (not recorded which). The J gene is TRBJ2-1, the V gene TRBV18, with 14 bases matching TRBD2. The CDR3, as DNA: TGTGCCAGCTCATGGACTAGCGGGAGGAACGCCTACAATGAGCAGTTCTTC. Translation gives CASSWTSGRNAYNEQFF.